The entry that follows covers one TCR beta chain sequence. Its specificity is not known. Stated time point: blood 4 weeks post-SBRT, at nephrectomy. Treatment defined: 15 Gy SBRT to primary tumor, nephrectomy 4 weeks later. Serial blood draws occurred at baseline and 2 and 4 weeks post-SBRT. The patient's renal cell carcinoma had clear cell pathology. The table came from immunoSEQ multiplex PCR; TCRdb's copy has only in-frame clones and leaves some out. The data contain around 140,000 clones, 75% to 90% of them singletons. This record comes from a study of radiation and T cells in renal cell carcinoma. The CDR3 totals 16 residues. J gave up 4 bases and V 5 bases, and 10 bases lay outside the gene matches. CDR1 SGHAT and CDR2 FQNNGV come from the germline V gene. Broader study findings: Pretreatment tumor biopsies were lacking, so baseline clonotypes are unknown. From baseline, blood top tumor clonotypes peaked at 2 weeks post-radiation.

V gene TRBV11-2 combines with J gene TRBJ2-7, with TRBD2 identical over 11 bases. The TCR comes from a woman aged 45-59 years with renal cell carcinoma. The sample in question was blood, obtained from a patient whose treatment included radiotherapy and nephrectomy. The CDR3, as DNA: TGTGCCAGCAGCGACAGTAGCGGGAGGGCCTGGTACGAGCAGTACTTC. This sequence encodes CASSDSSGRAWYEQYF.